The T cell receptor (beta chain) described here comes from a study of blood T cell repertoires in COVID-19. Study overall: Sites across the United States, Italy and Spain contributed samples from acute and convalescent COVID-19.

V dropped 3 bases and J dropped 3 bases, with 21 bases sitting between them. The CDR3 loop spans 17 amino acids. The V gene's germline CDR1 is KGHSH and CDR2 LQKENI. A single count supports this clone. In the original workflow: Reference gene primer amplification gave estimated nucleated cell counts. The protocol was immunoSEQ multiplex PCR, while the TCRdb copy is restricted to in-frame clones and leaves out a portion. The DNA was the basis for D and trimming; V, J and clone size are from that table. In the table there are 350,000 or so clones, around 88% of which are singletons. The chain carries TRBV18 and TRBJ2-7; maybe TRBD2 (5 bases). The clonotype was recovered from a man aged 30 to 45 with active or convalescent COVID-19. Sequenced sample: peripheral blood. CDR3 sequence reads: CASSPRRVSGDIYEQYF. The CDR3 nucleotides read TGTGCCAGCTCACCTCGACGGGTAAGCGGCGATATCTACGAGCAGTACTTC.